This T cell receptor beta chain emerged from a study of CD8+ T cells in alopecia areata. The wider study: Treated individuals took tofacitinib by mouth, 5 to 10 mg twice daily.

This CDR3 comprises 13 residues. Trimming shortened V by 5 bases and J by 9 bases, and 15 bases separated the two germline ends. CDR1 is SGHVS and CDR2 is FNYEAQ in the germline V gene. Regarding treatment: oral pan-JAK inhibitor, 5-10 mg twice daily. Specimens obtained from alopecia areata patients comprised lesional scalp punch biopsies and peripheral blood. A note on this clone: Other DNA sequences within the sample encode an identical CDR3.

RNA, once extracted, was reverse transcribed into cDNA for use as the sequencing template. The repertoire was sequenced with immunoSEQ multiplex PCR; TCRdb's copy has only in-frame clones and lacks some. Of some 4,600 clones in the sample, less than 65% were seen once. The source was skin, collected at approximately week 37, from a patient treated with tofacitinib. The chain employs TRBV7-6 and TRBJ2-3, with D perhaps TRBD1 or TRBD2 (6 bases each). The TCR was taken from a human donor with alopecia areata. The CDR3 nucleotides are TGTGCCAGCAGCGTCCGAGGGGGGACCACGCAGTATTTT. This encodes CASSVRGGTTQYF.